The next 10 T cell receptor beta chains were all read from a single sample in a study of blood T cell repertoires in COVID-19. The data were produced by immunoSEQ multiplex PCR, yet TCRdb's version contains in-frame clones alone and is incomplete. The sample includes about 320,000 clones, 65% to 90% of them seen just once. Material: peripheral blood. The origin of the receptors is a human donor in a cohort sampled during active COVID-19.

The gene calls are TRBV2 and TRBJ1-1, with a weak D call TRBD1 (6 bases). Trimming removed 6 bases at V and 1 base at J, with 12 bases between. Germline V gene lookup returns CDR1 SNHLY and CDR2 FYNNEI. The length of the CDR3 is 14 residues. Here the CDR3 DNA reads TGTGCCAGCAGCTCACAGGGTCGGAACACTGAAGCTTTCTTT. The encoded protein is CASSSQGRNTEAFF.

This sequence joins TRBV7-7 and TRBJ2-5, with a tentative D call TRBD2 (5 bases). V shed 5 bases and J shed 4 bases, with 14 bases lying between them. This CDR3 is 14 amino acids long. Per the germline V gene, CDR1 is SSHAT and CDR2 is FNYEAQ (reference sequence). CDR3 sequence: CASSPPRDRETQYF. The CDR3 nucleotides are TGTGCCAGCAGCCCACCCCGGGATCGAGAGACCCAGTACTTC. Variable domain in full (rest from reference TRBV7-7 and TRBJ2-5): GAGVSQSPRYKVTKRGQDVTLRCDPISSHATLYWYQQALGQGPEFLTYFNYEAQPDKSGLPSDRFSAERPEGSISTLTIQRTEQRDSAMYRCASSPPRDRETQYFGPGTRLLVL.

This clone was observed a few times. The chain employs TRBV5-1 and TRBJ2-2; 14 nucleotides align to TRBD2. V lost 6 bases and J lost 0; bases outside the gene matches: 4. The CDR3 totals 17 residues. Germline CDR1 and CDR2: SGHRS and YFSETQ. CDR3 coding DNA: TGCGCCAGCAAAGGACTAGCGGGGGGCCCGAACACCGGGGAGCTGTTTTTT. This encodes CASKGLAGGPNTGELFF.

The chain has TRBV7-9 and TRBJ2-3, with 8 bases lining up with TRBD2. Unmatched junction bases numbered 7, after V lost 3 bases and J lost 2 bases. Germline lookup yields CDR1 SEHNR and CDR2 FQNEAQ (reference sequence). This CDR3 is 16 amino acids long. CDR3 sequence: CASSLKLAGITDTQYF. In DNA form, the CDR3 reads TGTGCCAGCAGCTTGAAGTTAGCGGGGATCACAGATACGCAGTATTTT.

J is TRBJ1-6 and V is TRBV2, with D maybe TRBD1 (5 bases). Per germline, CDR1 SNHLY and CDR2 FYNNEI. The CDR3 extends over 15 amino acids. V dropped 3 bases and J dropped 8 bases, with 14 bases sitting between them. The CDR3 is CASSDDSRGDSPLHF. The CDR3, as DNA: TGTGCCAGCAGTGACGACAGCCGCGGCGATTCACCCCTCCACTTT.

The V and J genes are TRBV5-6 and TRBJ2-7; 9 bases are shared with TRBD1. The CDR3 extends over 14 amino acids. The V segment lost 0 bases and the J segment 7 bases; nucleotides outside the gene matches: 5. Germline V lookup: CDR1 SGHDT, CDR2 YYEEEE. CDR3 DNA sequence: TGTGCCAGCAGCTTGGGACAGGGGGTTCGGGAGCAGTACTTC. Its protein is CASSLGQGVREQYF. The full variable domain, with the rest looked up from reference TRBV5-6 and TRBJ2-7, is DAGVTQSPTHLIKTRGQQVTLRCSPKSGHDTVSWYQQALGQGPQFIFQYYEEEERQRGNFPDRFSGHQFPNYSSELNVNALLLGDSALYLCASSLGQGVREQYFGPGTRLTVT.

The chain is built from TRBV7-8 and TRBJ1-6; 10 bases line up with TRBD1. The CDR3 is made up of 15 amino acids. With V trimmed by 3 bases and J by 4 bases, 0 bases remained unmatched. Germline V gene sequence: CDR1 SGHVS, CDR2 FQNEAQ. The CDR3 here is CASSLGQGYNSPLHF. In nucleotides, the CDR3 is TGTGCCAGCAGCTTGGGACAGGGGTATAATTCACCCCTCCACTTT.

CDR3 residues: CASSDYRDGVNTEAFF. The CDR3 region has the DNA TGTGCCAGCAGTGACTACAGGGACGGCGTGAACACTGAAGCTTTCTTT. This sequence joins TRBV2 and TRBJ1-1; TRBD1 is a possible D gene (6 bases). This CDR3 contains 16 residues. V shed 3 bases and J shed 0 bases, with 14 bases lying between them. Germline V CDR1 and CDR2: SNHLY, FYNNEI.

V gene TRBV3-1 (or the pseudogene TRBV3-2) combines with J gene TRBJ1-1; 7 bases map to TRBD1. The CDR3 length is 16 residues. V dropped 1 base and J dropped 2; count of bases not matched to a gene: 7. Germline V gives CDR1 LGHDT, CDR2 YNNKEL (reference sequence). The CDR3: CASSQAIWDRNTEAFF. For the CDR3, the DNA is TGTGCCAGCAGCCAAGCTATATGGGACAGAAACACTGAAGCTTTCTTT.

V is TRBV2 and J is TRBJ1-6; 7 bases line up with TRBD1. The V gene end was trimmed by 5 bases and the J gene end by 0 bases; junction bases not matched to a gene: 10. The germline CDR1 and CDR2 sequences are SNHLY and FYNNEI. This CDR3 has 18 residues. CDR3 residues: CASSTDRDLSSYNSPLHF. Here the CDR3 DNA reads TGTGCCAGCAGTACCGACAGGGACCTTAGCTCCTATAATTCACCCCTCCACTTT.